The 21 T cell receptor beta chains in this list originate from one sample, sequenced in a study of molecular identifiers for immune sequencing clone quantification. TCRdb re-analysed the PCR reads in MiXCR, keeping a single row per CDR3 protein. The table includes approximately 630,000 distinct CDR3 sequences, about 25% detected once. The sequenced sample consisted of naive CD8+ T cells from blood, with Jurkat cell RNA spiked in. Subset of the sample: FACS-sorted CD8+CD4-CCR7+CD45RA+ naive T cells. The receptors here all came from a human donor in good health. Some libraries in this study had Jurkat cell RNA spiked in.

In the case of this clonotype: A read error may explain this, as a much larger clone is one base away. This CDR3 is CASSEHSSESFPGFF. For the CDR3, the DNA is TGTGCCAGCAGCGAACACTCCTCAGAAAGTTTCCCAGGTTTCTTT. The chain couples TRBV14 to TRBJ1-1; D is unclear. This CDR3 contains 15 residues. Germline lookup yields CDR1 SGHDN and CDR2 FVKESK. V lost 5 bases, J lost 13 bases, and 26 bases lay in between.

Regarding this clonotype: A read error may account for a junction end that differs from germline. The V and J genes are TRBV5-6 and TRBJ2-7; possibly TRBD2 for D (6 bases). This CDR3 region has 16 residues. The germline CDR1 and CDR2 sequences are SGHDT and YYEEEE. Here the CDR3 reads CASSLAVGGDYYEQSF. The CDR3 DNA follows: TGTGCCAGCAGCTTGGCCGTTGGAGGGGATTACTACGAGCAGTCCTTC.

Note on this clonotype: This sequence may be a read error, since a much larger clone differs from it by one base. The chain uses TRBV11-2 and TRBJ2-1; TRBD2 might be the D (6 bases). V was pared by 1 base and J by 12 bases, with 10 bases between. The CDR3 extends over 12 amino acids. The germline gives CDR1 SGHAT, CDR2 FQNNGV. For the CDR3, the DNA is TGTGCCAGCAGCTTAGGACTAGATGGGCAGTTCTTC. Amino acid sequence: CASSLGLDGQFF.

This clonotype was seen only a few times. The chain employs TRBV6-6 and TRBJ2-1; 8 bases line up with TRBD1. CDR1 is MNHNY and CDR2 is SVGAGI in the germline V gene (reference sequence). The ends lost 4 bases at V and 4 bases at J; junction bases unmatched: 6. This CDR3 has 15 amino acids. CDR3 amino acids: CASSLRTGPYNEQFF. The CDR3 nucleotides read TGTGCCAGCAGTTTAAGGACAGGGCCTTACAATGAGCAGTTCTTC.

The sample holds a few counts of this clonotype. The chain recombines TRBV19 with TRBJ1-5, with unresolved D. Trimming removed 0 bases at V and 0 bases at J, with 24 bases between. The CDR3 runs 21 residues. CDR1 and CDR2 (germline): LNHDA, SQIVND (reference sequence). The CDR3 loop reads CASSIDSFVQMGIGSNQPQHF. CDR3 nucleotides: TGTGCCAGTAGTATAGATAGTTTCGTACAGATGGGCATCGGTAGCAATCAGCCCCAGCATTTT.

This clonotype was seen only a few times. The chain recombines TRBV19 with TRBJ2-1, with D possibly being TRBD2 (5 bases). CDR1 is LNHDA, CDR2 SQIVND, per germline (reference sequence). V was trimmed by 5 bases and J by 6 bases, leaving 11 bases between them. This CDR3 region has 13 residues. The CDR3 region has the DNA TGTGCCAGTAGTGCGACTAAGGCCAATGAGCAGTTCTTC. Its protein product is CASSATKANEQFF.

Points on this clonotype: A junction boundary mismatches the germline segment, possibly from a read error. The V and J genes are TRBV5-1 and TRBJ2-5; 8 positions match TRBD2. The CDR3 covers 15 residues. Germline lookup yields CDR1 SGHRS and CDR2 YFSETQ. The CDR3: CAGSLGRGGWETQYF. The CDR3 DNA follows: TGCGCCGGCAGCTTGGGTCGGGGGGGCTGGGAGACCCAGTACTTC. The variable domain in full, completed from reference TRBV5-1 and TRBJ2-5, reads KAGVTQTPRYLIKTRGQQVTLSCSPISGHRSVSWYQQTPGQGLQFLFEYFSETQRNKGNFPGRFSGRQFSNSRSEMNVSTLELGDSALYLCAGSLGRGGWETQYFGPGTRLLVL.

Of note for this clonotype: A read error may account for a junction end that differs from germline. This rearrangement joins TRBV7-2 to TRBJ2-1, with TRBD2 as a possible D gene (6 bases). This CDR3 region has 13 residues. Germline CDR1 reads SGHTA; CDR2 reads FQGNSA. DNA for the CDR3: TGTGCCAGCAGCTTGACTAGATTCAATGAGCAGGTCTTC. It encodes CASSLTRFNEQVF. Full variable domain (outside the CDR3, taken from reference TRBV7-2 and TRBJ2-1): GAGVSQSPSNKVTEKGKDVELRCDPISGHTALYWYRQSLGQGLEFLIYFQGNSAPDKSGLPSDRFSAERTGGSVSTLTIQRTQQEDSAVYLCASSLTRFNEQVFGPGTRLTVL.

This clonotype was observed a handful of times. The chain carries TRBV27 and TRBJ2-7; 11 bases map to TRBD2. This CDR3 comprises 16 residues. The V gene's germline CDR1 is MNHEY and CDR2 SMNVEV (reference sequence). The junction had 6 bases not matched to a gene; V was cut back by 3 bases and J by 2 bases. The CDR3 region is CASSFALAGGPYEQYF. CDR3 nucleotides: TGTGCCAGCAGTTTTGCTCTAGCGGGAGGTCCCTACGAGCAGTACTTC.

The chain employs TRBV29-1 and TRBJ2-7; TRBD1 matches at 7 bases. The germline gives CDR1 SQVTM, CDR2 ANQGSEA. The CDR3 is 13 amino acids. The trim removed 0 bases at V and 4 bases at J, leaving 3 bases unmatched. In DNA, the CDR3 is TGCAGCGTTGAAGATAACAGGGGATACGAGCAGTACTTC. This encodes CSVEDNRGYEQYF.

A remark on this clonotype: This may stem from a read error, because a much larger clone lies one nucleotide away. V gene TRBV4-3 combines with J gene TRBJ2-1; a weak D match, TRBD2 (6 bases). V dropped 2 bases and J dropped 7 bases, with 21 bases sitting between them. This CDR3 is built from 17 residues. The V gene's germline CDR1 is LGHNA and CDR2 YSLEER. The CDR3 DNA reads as TGCGCCAGCAGCCAAAACATTAGCCTAGCGATCATAAATGAGCAGTTCTTC. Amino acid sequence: CASSQNISLAIINEQFF.

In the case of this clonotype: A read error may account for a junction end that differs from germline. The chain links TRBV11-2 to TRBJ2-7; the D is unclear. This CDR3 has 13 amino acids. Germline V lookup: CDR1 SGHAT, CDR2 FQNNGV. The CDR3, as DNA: TGTGCCAGCGGCTTAGGTGCCCTCTACGAGCAGTACTTC. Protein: CASGLGALYEQYF.

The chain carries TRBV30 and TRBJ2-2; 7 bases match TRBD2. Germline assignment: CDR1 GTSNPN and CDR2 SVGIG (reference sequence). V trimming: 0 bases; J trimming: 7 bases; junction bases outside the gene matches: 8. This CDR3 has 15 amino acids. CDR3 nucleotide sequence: TGTGCCTGGAGTGTGAGTGGGAGGGCCTTCGGGGAGCTGTTTTTT. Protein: CAWSVSGRAFGELFF.

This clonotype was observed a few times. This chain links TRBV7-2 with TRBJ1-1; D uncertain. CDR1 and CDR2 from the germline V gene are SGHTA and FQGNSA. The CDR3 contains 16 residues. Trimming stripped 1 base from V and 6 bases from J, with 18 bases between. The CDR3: CASSLVGRYVEAEAFF. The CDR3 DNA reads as TGTGCCAGCAGCTTAGTAGGGAGATACGTGGAGGCTGAAGCTTTCTTT.

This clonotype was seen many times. This CDR3 reads CASSLAGPVGQYF. The CDR3 DNA follows: TGTGCCAGCAGCTTAGCGGGGCCGGTCGGGCAGTACTTC. The chain joins TRBV7-6 to TRBJ2-7; maybe TRBD1 (5 bases). Per germline, CDR1 SGHVS and CDR2 FNYEAQ. This CDR3 has 13 residues. V lost 0 bases to trimming and J lost 9 bases, with 12 bases between them.

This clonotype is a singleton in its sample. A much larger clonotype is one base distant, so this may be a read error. The DNA for the CDR3 is TGTGCCAGTAGTATTCGGGGGGACCGCTCCTATAGTTCACCCCTCCACTTT. Amino acid sequence: CASSIRGDRSYSSPLHF. V is TRBV19 and J is TRBJ1-6, with a possible D match to TRBD1 (5 bases). Per the germline V gene, CDR1 is LNHDA and CDR2 is SQIVND (reference sequence). CDR3 length: 17 residues.

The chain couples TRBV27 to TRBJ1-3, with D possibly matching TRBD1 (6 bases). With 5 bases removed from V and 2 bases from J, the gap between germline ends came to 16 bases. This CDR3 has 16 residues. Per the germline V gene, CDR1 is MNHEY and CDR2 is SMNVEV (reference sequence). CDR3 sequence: CASSPLGEGAGNTIYF. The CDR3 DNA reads TGTGCCAGCAGTCCCCTTGGGGAGGGGGCTGGAAACACCATATATTTT.

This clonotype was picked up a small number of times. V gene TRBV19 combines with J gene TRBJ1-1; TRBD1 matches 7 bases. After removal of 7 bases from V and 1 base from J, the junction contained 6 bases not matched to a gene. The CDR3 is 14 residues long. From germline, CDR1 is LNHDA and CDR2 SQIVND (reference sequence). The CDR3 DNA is TGTGCCAGTACCGCAGGGGGGAAGAACACTGAAGCTTTCTTT. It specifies CASTAGGKNTEAFF.

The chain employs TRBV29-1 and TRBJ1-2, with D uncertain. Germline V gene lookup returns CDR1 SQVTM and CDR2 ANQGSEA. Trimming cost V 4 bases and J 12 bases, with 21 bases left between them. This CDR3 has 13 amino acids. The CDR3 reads CSVVARVPGYHTF. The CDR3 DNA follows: TGCAGCGTTGTGGCCCGGGTGCCTGGCTATCACACCTTC.

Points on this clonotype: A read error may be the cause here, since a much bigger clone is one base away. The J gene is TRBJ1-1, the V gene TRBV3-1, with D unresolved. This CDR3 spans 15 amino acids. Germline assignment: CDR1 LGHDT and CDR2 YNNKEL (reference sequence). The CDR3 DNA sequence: TGTGCCAGCAGCCAAGGGGCGGGCATGAACACTGAAGCTCTCTTT. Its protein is CASSQGAGMNTEALF.

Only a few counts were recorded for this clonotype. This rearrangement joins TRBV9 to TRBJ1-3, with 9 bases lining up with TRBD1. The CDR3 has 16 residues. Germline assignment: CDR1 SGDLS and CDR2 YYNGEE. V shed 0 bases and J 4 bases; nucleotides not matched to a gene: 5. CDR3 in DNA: TGTGCCAGCAGCGTAGCACAGGGGGCTGCGGGAAACACCATATATTTT. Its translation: CASSVAQGAAGNTIYF.